The TCR beta chain described here comes from a study of cytomegalovirus exposure and HLA in healthy donors. Study results and limitations: Reports described diagnosis of cytomegalovirus status by the classifier as highly specific and sensitive. V- and J-gene trimming of TCR beta was linked (in a later analysis) to a missense DCLRE1C variant. The investigators catalogued 160 or so TCR beta chains as cytomegalovirus-associated.

Comments on this clone: What it binds is not known.

PCR used 60 Vbeta primers and 13 Jbeta primers. Sequenced by immunoSEQ multiplex PCR; TCRdb stores in-frame clones only, minus some. The profile shows 80,000 to 95,000 clones, less than 70% of them singletons. This CDR3 contains 14 residues. In germline, CDR1 is MNHNS, CDR2 SASEGT. The V segment lost 5 bases and the J segment 6 bases; nucleotides outside the gene matches: 8. Sequencing was carried out using PBMCs. The TCR comes from a human donor in good health. This rearrangement joins TRBV6-1 to TRBJ1-1, with TRBD1 identical over 8 bases. The CDR3 bases are TGTGCCAGCAGTAAACAGGGGGTAGTGCCTGAAGCTTTCTTT. Protein product: CASSKQGVVPEAFF.